Sequencing of this T cell receptor beta chain was carried out in a study of identical twins (dated by TCRdb to the mid-2010s). Broadly, across the study: The study deep-sequenced TCR alpha and beta repertoires from monozygotic twins, unrelated adults of various ages and cord blood to test whether fetal clonotypes persist. Replicate twin experiments were performed at different times using different library preparation protocols to rule out contamination.

From the cysteine up to the phenylalanine, the CDR3 has a length of 15 residues. The retained sequence is limited to the CDR3, 45 bases, with the frame set at the first base. The germline V gene gives CDR1 as SGHRS and CDR2 as YFSETQ. After removal of 0 bases from V and 0 bases from J, the junction retains 3 bases not matched to a gene. The table lists this clonotype with many counts. What antigen it recognizes has not been identified. No base-level quality is on record; no much larger clone is a single base apart. Broader findings and caveats from the paper: Out-of-frame TCR alpha sharing in monozygotic twins was systematically underestimated by recombination models, whereas sharing between unrelated individuals was in agreement with the recombination models. Fewer insertions were carried by abundant cord blood beta clonotypes, a similar but weaker trend appeared in young adult naive repertoires, and no such trend appeared in memory repertoires. Compared with coincidental sharing between unrelated individuals, an excess of low generation-probability sequences was observed among out-of-frame TCR alpha sequences shared between twins. Zero-insertion analyses could be partly confounded by invariant T cells such as MAIT and iNKT, although diverse VJ usage argued against such confounding for most clonotypes. In beta out-of-frame sequences, excess twin sharing was weaker, because having fewer shared sequences lowered the signal-to-noise ratio. Because the same donors could not be followed over many years, the conclusions depended on cross-sectional statistical analysis.

Every donor in the study was a healthy Caucasian. Three pairs of female monozygotic twins, all aged about 18 to 29 years, made up the twin cohort. Positive isolation kits from Invitrogen were used to isolate CD4+ and CD8+ T cell populations. Libraries were prepared through 5' RACE. Sequencing relied on an Illumina HiSeq 2000. Template switching introduced a universal primer binding site; the final cDNA contained a unique molecular identifier, enabling accurate counting of TCR cDNA molecules. Specific primers in the conserved constant-segment region were used to synthesize first-strand cDNA for the TCR alpha and beta chains. Each cDNA library was double barcoded, with a SMART-Mk sample barcode plus Illumina barcodes, to control for contamination. TruSeq adapter sequences and Illumina sample barcodes were added in two successive PCR steps. Sequencing of the TCR alpha and beta cDNA libraries was done on the Illumina HiSeq platform using custom primers. As for the authors' bioinformatics: Raw reads were processed with MiGEC to extract unique molecular identifiers, and MiXCR was used to determine CDR3 positions. For each individual, recombination models were inferred using an EM algorithm with the repgenHMM and IGoR tools. The tcR package in R was used for shared clonotype analysis, with sharing normalized by the product of cloneset sizes. Out-of-frame nonproductive sequences were analyzed to study raw recombination free of thymic and clonal selection effects. TCRdb reran the public reads through fastp at Q25 and MiXCR, keeping productive beta chains. Rows are combined by CDR3 protein, so each entry shows the most common genes and DNA. The V and J calls reflect TCRdb's pipeline rather than the authors' work. For this sample the table gives around 530,000 distinct CDR3 sequences, of which about 15% were detected only once. More than 0.4% of the sample belongs to the ten largest clones.

The data were also submitted as part of a second study, on yellow fever vaccine responses in identical twins. That second publication adds: The authors reported that the T cell response to vaccination in identical twins appeared partly convergent and partly personalized. Focusing on identical twins, the study followed the T cell clones that responded to the vaccine, and did so with precision.

The specimen sequenced was CD4+ T cells sorted from blood. The chain links TRBV5-1 with TRBJ2-7; TRBD2 agrees with 7 junctional bases. The receptor was isolated from a young woman in good health. At the DNA level, the sequence is TGCGCCAGCAGCTTGGAGGCTAGCGGCTCCTACGAGCAGTACTTC. Its protein is CASSLEASGSYEQYF.